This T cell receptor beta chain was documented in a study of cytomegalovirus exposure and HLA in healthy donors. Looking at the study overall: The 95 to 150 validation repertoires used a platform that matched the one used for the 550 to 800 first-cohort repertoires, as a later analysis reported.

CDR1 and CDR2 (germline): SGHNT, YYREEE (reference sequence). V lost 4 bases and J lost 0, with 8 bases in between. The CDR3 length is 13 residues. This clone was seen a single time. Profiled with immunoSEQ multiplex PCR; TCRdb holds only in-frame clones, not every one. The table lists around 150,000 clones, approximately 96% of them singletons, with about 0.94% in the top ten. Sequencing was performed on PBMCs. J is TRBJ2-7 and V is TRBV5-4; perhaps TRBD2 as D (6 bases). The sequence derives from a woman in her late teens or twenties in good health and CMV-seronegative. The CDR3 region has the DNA TGTGCCAGCAGCCTGCGGGACTCCTACGAGCAGTACTTC. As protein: CASSLRDSYEQYF.